The 22 T cell receptor beta chains presented below share a single source sample, sequenced in a study of OX40 agonist ivuxolimab in advanced cancers. Only in-frame clones appear in the TCRdb table, and some are missing; sequencing was by immunoSEQ multiplex PCR. Among some 77,000 clones listed, approximately 86% were seen once. Here the sequenced sample was CD4+ or CD8+ T cells sorted from blood, taken in a trial of the OX40 agonist ivuxolimab. These receptors originate from an adult with an advanced solid tumor such as melanoma, head and neck, liver or kidney cancer.

The rearrangement joins TRBV7-9 to TRBJ2-7; 8 bases match TRBD2. J gave up 3 bases and V 3 bases, and 7 bases lay outside the gene matches. The CDR3 has 15 amino acids. The germline CDR1 and CDR2 sequences are SEHNR and FQNEAQ (reference sequence). As DNA, the CDR3 is TGTGCCAGCAGCTTGTTCAGCGGGAGCAGCTACGAGCAGTACTTC. This gives the protein CASSLFSGSSYEQYF.

This chain joins TRBV5-1 and TRBJ1-6; unclear D gene. This CDR3 comprises 11 residues. The germline V gene encodes CDR1 SGHRS and CDR2 YFSETQ. V gave up 3 bases and J gave up 8 bases, with 3 bases separating them. The CDR3 is CASSSYSPLHF. The CDR3 coding sequence is TGCGCCAGCAGCTCCTATTCACCCCTCCACTTT.

Concerning this clone: The same CDR3 can be traced to other DNA sequences in this sample. The chain joins TRBV6-5 to TRBJ1-5; D may be TRBD1 (6 bases). The CDR3 is 13 residues long. V was trimmed by 4 bases and J by 7 bases, leaving 11 bases between them. CDR1 is MNHEY, CDR2 SVGAGI, per germline. CDR3: CASSSQGAQPQHF. CDR3 in DNA: TGTGCCAGCAGTTCACAGGGCGCACAGCCCCAGCATTTT.

The chain combines TRBV5-1 with TRBJ1-1, with D maybe TRBD1 (6 bases). Trimming cost V 4 bases and J 0 bases, with 16 bases left between them. Germline lookup yields CDR1 SGHRS and CDR2 YFSETQ. The CDR3 covers 16 residues. Here the CDR3 DNA reads TGCGCCAGCAGCCCTTGGGGAACAGGGCTGAACACTGAAGCTTTCTTT. It is translated as CASSPWGTGLNTEAFF.

The chain couples TRBV5-1 to TRBJ1-1; no clear D. Germline V lookup: CDR1 SGHRS, CDR2 YFSETQ. Trimming took off 1 base at V and 0 bases at J, with 10 bases between the two ends. There are 15 residues in the CDR3. The CDR3 coding sequence is TGCGCCAGCAGCTTGAAGGGAAACATGAACACTGAAGCTTTCTTT. The encoded protein is CASSLKGNMNTEAFF.

V is TRBV7-2 and J is TRBJ2-5; D gene ambiguous. The CDR3 length is 12 residues. The germline V gene has CDR1 SGHTA and CDR2 FQGNSA. Trimming left V 3 bases short and J 5 bases short, with 7 bases between. The CDR3, as DNA: TGTGCCAGCAGCTTCAAGGGTGAGACCCAGTACTTC. It yields the protein CASSFKGETQYF.

The rearrangement links TRBV2 to TRBJ2-5, with TRBD2 identical over 13 bases. The germline V gene encodes CDR1 SNHLY and CDR2 FYNNEI. The CDR3 is made up of 14 amino acids. V shed 6 bases and J 4 bases; nucleotides not matched to a gene: 2. In DNA form, the CDR3 reads TGTGCCAGCAGGGGACTAGCGGGGATAGAGACCCAGTACTTC. It encodes CASRGLAGIETQYF. Full variable domain (outside the CDR3, taken from reference TRBV2 and TRBJ2-5): EPEVTQTPSHQVTQMGQEVILRCVPISNHLYFYWYRQILGQKVEFLVSFYNNEISEKSEIFDDQFSVERPDGSNFTLKIRSTKLEDSAMYFCASRGLAGIETQYFGPGTRLLVL.

In this sample, this clone turned up a few times. V is TRBV6-5 and J is TRBJ1-5, with D possibly matching TRBD1 (5 bases). The germline CDR1 and CDR2 sequences are MNHEY and SVGAGI. The CDR3 runs 14 residues. V was trimmed by 6 bases and J by 0 bases, leaving 9 bases between them. CDR3 sequence reads: CASSPQGSNQPQHF. The DNA of the CDR3 is TGTGCCAGCAGCCCCCAGGGTAGCAATCAGCCCCAGCATTTT.

The chain combines TRBV19 with TRBJ1-3; TRBD1 is a possible D gene (6 bases). Germline V CDR1 and CDR2: LNHDA, SQIVND (reference sequence). The V gene lost 7 bases and the J gene lost 5 bases, with 15 bases spanning the gap. The CDR3 extends over 14 amino acids. The CDR3 nucleotides are TGTGCCAGTACAGAGACAGGAGGGAGAAACACCATATATTTT. It encodes CASTETGGRNTIYF.

CDR3 residues: CASSRGQLVGNSPLHF. CDR3 DNA: TGCGCCAGCAGCCGAGGACAGCTAGTGGGTAATTCACCCCTCCACTTT. This rearrangement joins TRBV5-1 to TRBJ1-6; TRBD1 is a possible D gene (6 bases). CDR3 length: 16 amino acids. CDR1 SGHRS and CDR2 YFSETQ come from the germline V gene. Trimming removed 4 bases at V and 6 bases at J, with 17 bases between.

This clone appeared once. The J gene is TRBJ1-3, the V gene TRBV4-1, with D unresolved. The CDR3 is 15 residues long. CDR1 and CDR2 from the germline V gene are MGHRA and YSYEKL. V was clipped by 1 base and J by 0 bases, with 7 bases between them. Written as DNA, the CDR3 is TGCGCCAGCAGCCAAGCGAGAGCCTCTGGAAACACCATATATTTT. Amino acid sequence: CASSQARASGNTIYF.

The chain is built from TRBV2 and TRBJ2-2; the D gene is possibly TRBD1 (6 bases). The CDR3 totals 15 residues. In germline, CDR1 is SNHLY, CDR2 FYNNEI. V was trimmed by 5 bases and J by 4 bases, leaving 14 bases between them. As DNA, the CDR3 is TGTGCCAGCAGTAAGTTACAGGGATCCACCGGGGAGCTGTTTTTT. Translating it yields CASSKLQGSTGELFF.

The chain employs TRBV21-1 and TRBJ1-4. TRBV21-1 is a listed pseudogene. The CDR3 is made up of 20 amino acids. Here the CDR3 DNA reads TGTGCCAGCAGCAAAGTGGAGCGGGGCACCCTTAAACCTACTAATGAAAAACTGTTTTTT. It codes for CASSKVERGTLKPTNEKLFF.

This chain connects TRBV30 to TRBJ2-1; TRBD2 agrees at 8 bases. The V gene end was trimmed by 1 base and the J gene end by 9 bases; junction bases not matched to a gene: 8. The CDR3 loop spans 14 amino acids. From germline, CDR1 is GTSNPN and CDR2 SVGIG (reference sequence). CDR3 in amino acids: CAWSGLVSGGEQFF. CDR3 DNA sequence: TGTGCCTGGAGTGGACTAGTCAGCGGGGGTGAGCAGTTCTTC.

CDR3: CASSLGTHNLHNEQFF. The CDR3 coding sequence is TGCGCCAGCAGCTTGGGGACACACAACCTACACAATGAGCAGTTCTTC. V gene TRBV5-1 combines with J gene TRBJ2-1; D may be TRBD1 (5 bases). CDR3 length: 16 residues. Trimming shortened V by 0 bases and J by 5 bases, and 15 bases separated the two germline ends. Germline values: CDR1 SGHRS, CDR2 YFSETQ.

The chain has TRBV18 and TRBJ2-7, with 7 bases fitting TRBD1. The CDR3 extends over 15 amino acids. Germline CDR1 KGHSH, CDR2 LQKENI. V was pared by 3 bases and J by 3 bases, with 8 bases of the junction left unmatched. The CDR3 nucleotides read TGTGCCAGCTCACCCGGGACAGACAAGAGCTACGAGCAGTACTTC. Amino acid sequence: CASSPGTDKSYEQYF.

The chain carries TRBV5-8 and TRBJ2-3; no firm D call. V lost 3 bases and J lost 8, with 19 bases in between. This CDR3 spans 15 amino acids. Germline-derived CDR1 and CDR2 are SGHTS and YDEGEE. CDR3 residues: CASSWLSPSASTQYF. Written as DNA, the CDR3 is TGTGCCAGCAGCTGGTTATCCCCCTCCGCCAGTACGCAGTATTTT.

CDR3 amino acids: CASSWVLSNEQFF. CDR3 nucleotides: TGCGCCAGCAGCTGGGTCCTAAGCAATGAGCAGTTCTTC. The V call is TRBV5-1, the J call TRBJ2-1; D gene uncertain. The CDR3 spans 13 residues. In germline, CDR1 is SGHRS, CDR2 YFSETQ. V was pared by 3 bases and J by 6 bases, with 10 bases between.

The chain joins TRBV2 to TRBJ2-2; 7 bases agree with TRBD1. Germline CDR1 and CDR2: SNHLY and FYNNEI. This CDR3 is built from 14 residues. Unmatched junction bases numbered 1, after V lost 5 bases and J lost 1 base. DNA of the CDR3: TGTGCCAGCAGTTGGGACAGGAACACCGGGGAGCTGTTTTTT. Translating gives CASSWDRNTGELFF.

This clone was counted once. The CDR3 loop reads CASSGDRGNQPQHF. CDR3 DNA: TGTGCCAGCAGTGGGGACAGGGGCAATCAGCCCCAGCATTTT. This rearrangement joins TRBV2 to TRBJ1-5, with 9 bases aligning to TRBD1. This CDR3 comprises 14 residues. V lost 4 bases to trimming and J lost 2 bases; unmatched junction nucleotides: 0. In germline, CDR1 is SNHLY, CDR2 FYNNEI.

The rearrangement links TRBV6-5 to TRBJ1-4; D is possibly TRBD1 (6 bases). Between the trimmed V and J ends, which lost 6 bases and 5 bases, there was a span of 16 bases. The CDR3 runs 15 residues. Germline V gene data show CDR1 as MNHEY and CDR2 as SVGAGI. CDR3 DNA sequence: TGTGCCAGCAGACCAACACAGGGATCAAATGAAAAACTGTTTTTT. This gives the protein CASRPTQGSNEKLFF.

The chain is built from TRBV15 and TRBJ2-3; D remains ambiguous. The CDR3 covers 12 residues. V shed 4 bases and J shed 2 bases, with 4 bases lying between them. Germline CDR1 and CDR2: LNHNV and YYDKDF (reference sequence). CDR3 sequence: CATSTLTDTQYF. The CDR3 nucleotides are TGTGCCACCAGCACCCTCACAGATACGCAGTATTTT.